The entry below describes one T cell receptor (beta chain). The same CDR3 also results from other DNA sequences found in this sample. This CDR3 contains 15 residues. V was clipped by 0 bases and J by 4 bases; unmatched bases: 5. CDR1 is SGDLS, CDR2 YYNGEE, per germline. The data were obtained in a study of blood T cell repertoires in COVID-19. Here immunoSEQ multiplex PCR was the method, and the copy in TCRdb shows in-frame clones only, minus some. The sample has roughly 290,000 clones, approximately 83% seen once. Sample: PBMCs or T cells enriched from blood (not recorded which). This TCR derives from a man aged 30 to 45 who had recovered from COVID-19. The rearrangement uses TRBV9 and TRBJ2-7, with 9 bases lining up with TRBD2. The CDR3 loop is CASSVAGSGGYEQYF. In nucleotides, the CDR3 is TGTGCCAGCAGCGTAGCGGGTAGCGGGGGTTACGAGCAGTACTTC.